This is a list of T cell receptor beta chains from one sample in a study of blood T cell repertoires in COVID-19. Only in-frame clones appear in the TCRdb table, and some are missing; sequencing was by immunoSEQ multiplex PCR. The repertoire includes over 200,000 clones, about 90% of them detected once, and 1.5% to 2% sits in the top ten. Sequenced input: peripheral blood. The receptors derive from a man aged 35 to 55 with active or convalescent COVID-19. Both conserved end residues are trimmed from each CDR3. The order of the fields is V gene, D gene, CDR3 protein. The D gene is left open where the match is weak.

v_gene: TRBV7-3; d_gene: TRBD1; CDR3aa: ASSLNRGNTEAF
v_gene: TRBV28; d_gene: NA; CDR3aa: ASSLLGRSSYEQY
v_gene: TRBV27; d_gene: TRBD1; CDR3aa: ASSHRTGNAYEQY
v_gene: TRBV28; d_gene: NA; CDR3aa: ASSSQGSGANVLT
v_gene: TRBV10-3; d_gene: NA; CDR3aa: AISKTGPETQY
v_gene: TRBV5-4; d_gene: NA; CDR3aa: ASSLLGRLNEQF
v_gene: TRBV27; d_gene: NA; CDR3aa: ASSYDHGQPQH
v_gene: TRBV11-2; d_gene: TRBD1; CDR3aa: ASSSDRGATEAF
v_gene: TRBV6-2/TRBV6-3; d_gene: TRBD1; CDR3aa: ASRYDRATNEKLF
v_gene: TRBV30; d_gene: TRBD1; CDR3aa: AWSALRLGGYQETQY
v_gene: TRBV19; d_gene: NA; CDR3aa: ASSPRVTLGDTQY
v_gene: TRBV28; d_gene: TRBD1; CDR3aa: AAKGTGWDEQY
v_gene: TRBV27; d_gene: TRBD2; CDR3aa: ASSFSGAYEQY
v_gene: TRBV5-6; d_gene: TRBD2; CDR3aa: ASSSTTSGGRFTDTQY
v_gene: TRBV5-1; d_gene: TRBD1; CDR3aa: ASSLGSGQGAKKAF
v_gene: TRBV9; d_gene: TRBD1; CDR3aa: ASSVGTGATYEQY
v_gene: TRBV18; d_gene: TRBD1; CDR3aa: ASSAGGTGIGNTIY
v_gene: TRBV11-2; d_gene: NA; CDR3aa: ASSRRGDSSYNEQF
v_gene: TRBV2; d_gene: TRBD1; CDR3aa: ASRPDRVHTDTQY
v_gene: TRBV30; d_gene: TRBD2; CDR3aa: AWTGTSGRTDTQY
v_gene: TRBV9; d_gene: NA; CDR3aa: ASSSSAPDSSEQY
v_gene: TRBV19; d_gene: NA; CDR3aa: ASTPSARVQPQH
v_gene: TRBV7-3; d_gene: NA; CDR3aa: ASSLMGRVTTNEKLF
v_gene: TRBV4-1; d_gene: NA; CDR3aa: ASSQEGGTRYNEQF
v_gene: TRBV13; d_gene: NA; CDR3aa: ASSLGSGGENT
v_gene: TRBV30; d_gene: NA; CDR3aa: AWNGGAYLNTEAF